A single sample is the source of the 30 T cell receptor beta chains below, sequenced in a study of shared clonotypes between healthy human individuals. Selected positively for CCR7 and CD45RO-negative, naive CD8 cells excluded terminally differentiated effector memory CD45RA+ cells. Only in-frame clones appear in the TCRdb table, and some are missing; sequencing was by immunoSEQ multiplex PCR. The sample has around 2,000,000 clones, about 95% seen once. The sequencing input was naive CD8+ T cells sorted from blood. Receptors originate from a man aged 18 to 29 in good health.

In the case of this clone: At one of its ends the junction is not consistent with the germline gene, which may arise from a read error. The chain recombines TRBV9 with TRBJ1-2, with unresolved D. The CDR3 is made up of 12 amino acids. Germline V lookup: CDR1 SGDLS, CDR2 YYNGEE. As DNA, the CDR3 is TGCGGGTCTGGGGATTCTAACTATGGCTACACCTTC. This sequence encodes CGSGDSNYGYTF. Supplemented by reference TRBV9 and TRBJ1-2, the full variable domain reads DSGVTQTPKHLITATGQRVTLRCSPRSGDLSVYWYQQSLDQGLQFLIQYYNGEERAKGNILERFSAQQFPDLHSELNLSSLELGDSALYFCGSGDSNYGYTFGSGTRLTVV.

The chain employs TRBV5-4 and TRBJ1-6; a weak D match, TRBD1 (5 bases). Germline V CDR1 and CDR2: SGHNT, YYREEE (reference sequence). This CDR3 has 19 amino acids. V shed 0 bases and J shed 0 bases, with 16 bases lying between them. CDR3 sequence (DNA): TGTGCCAGCAGCTTGGTTCCCCAGGGACTCAGCTCCTATAATTCACCCCTCCACTTT. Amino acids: CASSLVPQGLSSYNSPLHF.

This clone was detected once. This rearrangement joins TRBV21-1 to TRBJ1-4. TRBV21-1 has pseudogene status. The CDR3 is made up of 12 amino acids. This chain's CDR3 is CASSRITEKLFF. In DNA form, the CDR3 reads TGTGCCAGCAGCAGGATCACGGAAAAACTGTTTTTT.

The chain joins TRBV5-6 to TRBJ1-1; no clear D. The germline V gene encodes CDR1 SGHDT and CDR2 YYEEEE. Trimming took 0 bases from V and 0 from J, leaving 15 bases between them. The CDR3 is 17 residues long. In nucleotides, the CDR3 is TGTGCCAGCAGCTTGGGGAGCCAGGCTCTAATGAACACTGAAGCTTTCTTT. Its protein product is CASSLGSQALMNTEAFF.

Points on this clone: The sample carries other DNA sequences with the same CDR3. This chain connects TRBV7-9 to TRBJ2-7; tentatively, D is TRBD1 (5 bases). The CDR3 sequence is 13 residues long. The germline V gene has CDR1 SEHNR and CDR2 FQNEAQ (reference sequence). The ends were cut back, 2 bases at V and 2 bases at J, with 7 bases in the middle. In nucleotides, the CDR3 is TGTGCCAGCAGCTTAACAGGTACCTACGAGCAGTACTTC. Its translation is CASSLTGTYEQYF.

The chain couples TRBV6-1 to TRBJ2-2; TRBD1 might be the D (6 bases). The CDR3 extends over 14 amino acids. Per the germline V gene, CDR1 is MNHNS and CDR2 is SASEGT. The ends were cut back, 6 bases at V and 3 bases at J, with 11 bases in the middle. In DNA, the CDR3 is TGTGCCAGCAGCCCTCGGACAGACACCGGGGAGCTGTTTTTT. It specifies CASSPRTDTGELFF.

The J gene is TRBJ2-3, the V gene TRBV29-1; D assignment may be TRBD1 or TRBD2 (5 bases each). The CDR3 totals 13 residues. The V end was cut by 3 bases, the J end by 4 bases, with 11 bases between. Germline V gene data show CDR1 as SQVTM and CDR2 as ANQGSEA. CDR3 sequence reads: CSVDVGESDTQYF. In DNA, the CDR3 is TGCAGCGTTGATGTAGGGGAGTCAGATACGCAGTATTTT.

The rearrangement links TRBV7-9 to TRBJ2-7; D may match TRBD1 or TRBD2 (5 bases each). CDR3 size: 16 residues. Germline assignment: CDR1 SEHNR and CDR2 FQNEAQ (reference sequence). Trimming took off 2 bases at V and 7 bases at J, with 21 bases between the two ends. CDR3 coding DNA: TGTGCCAGCAGCTTACCAGAGATGAGAGGGGACGATGAGCAGTACTTC. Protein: CASSLPEMRGDDEQYF.

CDR3 residues: CASSGQGVNTEAFF. The CDR3 coding sequence is TGTGCCAGCAGCGGACAGGGGGTGAACACTGAAGCTTTCTTT. The chain employs TRBV7-9 and TRBJ1-1; 10 bases are a match to TRBD1. CDR1 SEHNR and CDR2 FQNEAQ come from the germline V gene (reference sequence). With V trimmed by 5 bases and J by 0 bases, 0 bases remained unmatched. The CDR3 length is 14 residues.

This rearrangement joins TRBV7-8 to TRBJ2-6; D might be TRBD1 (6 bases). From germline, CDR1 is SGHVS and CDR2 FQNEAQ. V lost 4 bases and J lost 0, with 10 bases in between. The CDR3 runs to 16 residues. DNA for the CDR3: TGTGCCAGCAGCTCGTCGGACAGCTCTGGGGCCAACGTCCTGACTTTC. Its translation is CASSSSDSSGANVLTF.

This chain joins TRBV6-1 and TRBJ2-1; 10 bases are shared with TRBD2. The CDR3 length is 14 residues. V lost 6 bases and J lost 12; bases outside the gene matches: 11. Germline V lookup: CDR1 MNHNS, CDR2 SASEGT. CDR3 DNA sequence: TGTGCCAGCAGAGGACTACCTAGCGGGGGCCGGCAGTTCTTC. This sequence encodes CASRGLPSGGRQFF.

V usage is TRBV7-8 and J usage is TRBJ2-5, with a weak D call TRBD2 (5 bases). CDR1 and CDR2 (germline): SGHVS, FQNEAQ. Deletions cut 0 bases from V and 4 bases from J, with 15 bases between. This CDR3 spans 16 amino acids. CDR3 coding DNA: TGTGCCAGCAGCTTAGCGTCTGAGGGTTACGGAGAGACCCAGTACTTC. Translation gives CASSLASEGYGETQYF.

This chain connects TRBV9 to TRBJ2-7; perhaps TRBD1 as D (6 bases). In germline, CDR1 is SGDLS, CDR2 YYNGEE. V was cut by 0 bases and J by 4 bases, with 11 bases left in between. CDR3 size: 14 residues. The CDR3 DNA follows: TGTGCCAGCAGCGTAGACAGGGAACCTTACGAGCAGTACTTC. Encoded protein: CASSVDREPYEQYF.

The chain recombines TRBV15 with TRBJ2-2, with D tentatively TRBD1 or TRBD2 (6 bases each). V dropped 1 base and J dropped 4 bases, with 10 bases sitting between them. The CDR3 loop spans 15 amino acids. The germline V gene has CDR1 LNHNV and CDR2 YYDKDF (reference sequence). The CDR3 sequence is CATSRGWGATGELFF. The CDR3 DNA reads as TGTGCCACCAGCAGAGGTTGGGGGGCCACCGGGGAGCTGTTTTTT.

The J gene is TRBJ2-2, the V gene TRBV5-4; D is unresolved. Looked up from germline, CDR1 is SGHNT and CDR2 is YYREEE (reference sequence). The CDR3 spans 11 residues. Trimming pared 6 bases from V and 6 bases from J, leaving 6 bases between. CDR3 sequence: CASNYAGELFF. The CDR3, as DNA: TGTGCCAGCAACTACGCCGGGGAGCTGTTTTTT. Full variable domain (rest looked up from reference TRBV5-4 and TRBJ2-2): ETGVTQSPTHLIKTRGQQVTLRCSSQSGHNTVSWYQQALGQGPQFIFQYYREEENGRGNFPPRFSGLQFPNYSSELNVNALELDDSALYLCASNYAGELFFGEGSRLTVL.

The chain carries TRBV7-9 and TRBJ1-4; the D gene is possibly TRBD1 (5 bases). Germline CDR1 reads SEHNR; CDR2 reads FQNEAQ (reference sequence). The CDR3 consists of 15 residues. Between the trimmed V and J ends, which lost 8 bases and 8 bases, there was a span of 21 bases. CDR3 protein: CASRNPRGEGEKLFF. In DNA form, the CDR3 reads TGTGCCAGCCGGAACCCGCGCGGGGAGGGGGAAAAACTGTTTTTT.

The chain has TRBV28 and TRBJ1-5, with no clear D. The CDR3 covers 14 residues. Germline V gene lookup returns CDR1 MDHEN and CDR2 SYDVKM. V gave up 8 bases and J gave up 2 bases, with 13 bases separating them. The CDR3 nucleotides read TGTGCCAGCTTGACGGGTTACGGCAATCAGCCCCAGCATTTT. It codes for CASLTGYGNQPQHF.

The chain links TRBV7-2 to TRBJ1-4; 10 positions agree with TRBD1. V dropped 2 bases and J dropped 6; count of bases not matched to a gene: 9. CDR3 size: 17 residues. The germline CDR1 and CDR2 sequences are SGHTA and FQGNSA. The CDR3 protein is CASSLYGQGGKDEKLFF. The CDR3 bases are TGTGCCAGCAGCTTATACGGACAGGGGGGGAAAGATGAAAAACTGTTTTTT.

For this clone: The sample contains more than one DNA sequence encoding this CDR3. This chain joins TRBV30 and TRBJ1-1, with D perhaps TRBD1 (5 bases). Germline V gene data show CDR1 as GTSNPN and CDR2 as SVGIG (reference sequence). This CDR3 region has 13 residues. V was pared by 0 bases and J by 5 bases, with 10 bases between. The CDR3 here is CAWSVGVGTEAFF. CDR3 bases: TGTGCCTGGAGTGTAGGGGTAGGAACTGAAGCTTTCTTT. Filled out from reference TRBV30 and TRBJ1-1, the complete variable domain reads SQTIHQWPATLVQPVGSPLSLECTVEGTSNPNLYWYRQAAGRGLQLLFYSVGIGQISSEVPQNLSASRPQDRQFILSSKKLLLSDSGFYLCAWSVGVGTEAFFGQGTRLTVV.

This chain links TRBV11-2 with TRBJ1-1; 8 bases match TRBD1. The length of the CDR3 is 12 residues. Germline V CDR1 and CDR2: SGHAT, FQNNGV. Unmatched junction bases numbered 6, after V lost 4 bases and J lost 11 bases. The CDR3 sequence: CASSYQGAQAFF. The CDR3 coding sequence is TGTGCCAGCAGCTACCAGGGGGCGCAGGCTTTCTTT.

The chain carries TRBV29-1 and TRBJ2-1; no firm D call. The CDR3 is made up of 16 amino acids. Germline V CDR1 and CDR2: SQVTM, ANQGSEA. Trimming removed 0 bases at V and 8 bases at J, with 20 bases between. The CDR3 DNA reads TGCAGCGTTGAAGATCTAAGCGTAGTGGTCGTCGATGAGCAGTTCTTC. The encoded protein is CSVEDLSVVVVDEQFF.

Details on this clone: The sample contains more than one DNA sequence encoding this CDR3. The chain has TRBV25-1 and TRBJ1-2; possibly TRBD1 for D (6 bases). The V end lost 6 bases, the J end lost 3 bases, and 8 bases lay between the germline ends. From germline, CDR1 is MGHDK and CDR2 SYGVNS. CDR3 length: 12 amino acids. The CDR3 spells CASSAGDYGYTF. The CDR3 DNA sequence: TGTGCCAGCAGCGCAGGGGACTATGGCTACACCTTC.

The CDR3 loop reads CASSQDRGMPYEQYF. CDR3 DNA sequence: TGCGCCAGCAGCCAAGACAGGGGGATGCCCTACGAGCAGTACTTC. The chain couples TRBV4-1 to TRBJ2-7; TRBD1 agrees at 7 bases. J lost 2 bases, V lost 0 bases, and 4 bases had no gene match. The CDR3 has 15 residues. Per the germline V gene, CDR1 is MGHRA and CDR2 is YSYEKL.

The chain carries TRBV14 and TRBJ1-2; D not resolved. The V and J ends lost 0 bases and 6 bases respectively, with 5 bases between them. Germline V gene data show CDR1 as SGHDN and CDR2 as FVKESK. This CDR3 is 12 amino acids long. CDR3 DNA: TGTGCCAGCAGCCAAGATCCCCATGGCTACACCTTC. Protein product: CASSQDPHGYTF. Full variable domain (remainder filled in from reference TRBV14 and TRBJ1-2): EAGVTQFPSHSVIEKGQTVTLRCDPISGHDNLYWYRRVMGKEIKFLLHFVKESKQDESGMPNNRFLAERTGGTYSTLKVQPAELEDSGVYFCASSQDPHGYTFGSGTRLTVV.

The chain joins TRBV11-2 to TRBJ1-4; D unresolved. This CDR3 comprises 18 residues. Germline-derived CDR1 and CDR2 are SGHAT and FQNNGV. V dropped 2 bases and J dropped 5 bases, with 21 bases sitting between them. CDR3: CASSLPRRAEGGNEKLFF. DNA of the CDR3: TGTGCCAGCAGCTTACCACGACGGGCGGAAGGCGGAAATGAAAAACTGTTTTTT.

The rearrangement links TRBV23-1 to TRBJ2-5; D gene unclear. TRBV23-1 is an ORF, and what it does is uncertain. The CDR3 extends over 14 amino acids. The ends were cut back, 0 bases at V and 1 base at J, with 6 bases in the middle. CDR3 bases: TGCGCCAGCAGTCAATCGGGCAGCCAAGAGACCCAGTACTTC. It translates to CASSQSGSQETQYF.

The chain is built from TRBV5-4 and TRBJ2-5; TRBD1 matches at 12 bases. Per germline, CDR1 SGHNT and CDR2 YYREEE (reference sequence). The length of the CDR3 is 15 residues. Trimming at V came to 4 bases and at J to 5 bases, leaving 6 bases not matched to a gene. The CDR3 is CASSPGTGGDETQYF. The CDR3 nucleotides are TGTGCCAGCAGCCCCGGGACAGGGGGCGATGAGACCCAGTACTTC.

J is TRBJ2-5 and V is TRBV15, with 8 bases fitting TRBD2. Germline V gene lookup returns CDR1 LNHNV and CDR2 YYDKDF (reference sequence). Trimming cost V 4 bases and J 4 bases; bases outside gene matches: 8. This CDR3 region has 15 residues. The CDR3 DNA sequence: TGTGCCACCAGCAAGGAGATACTAGCGGTAGAGACCCAGTACTTC. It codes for CATSKEILAVETQYF.

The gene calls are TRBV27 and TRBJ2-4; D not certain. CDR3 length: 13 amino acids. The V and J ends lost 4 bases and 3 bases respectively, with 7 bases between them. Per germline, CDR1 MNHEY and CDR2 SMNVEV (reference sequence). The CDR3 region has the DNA TGTGCCAGCAGTTCAGGCGTCAAAAACATTCAGTACTTC. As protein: CASSSGVKNIQYF.

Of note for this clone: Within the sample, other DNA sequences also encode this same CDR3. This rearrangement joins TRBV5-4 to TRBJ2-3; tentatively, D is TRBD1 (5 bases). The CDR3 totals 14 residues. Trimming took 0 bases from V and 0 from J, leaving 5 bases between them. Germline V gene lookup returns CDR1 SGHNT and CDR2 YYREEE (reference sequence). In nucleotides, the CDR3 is TGTGCCAGCAGCTTGGCAGGGAGCACAGATACGCAGTATTTT. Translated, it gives CASSLAGSTDTQYF.